Listed below are T cell receptor beta chains from one sample, sequenced in a study of blood T cell repertoires in COVID-19. The assay was immunoSEQ multiplex PCR, and TCRdb's table has in-frame clones only and misses some. The sample lists 150,000 or so clones, 70% to 85% occurring once. Sequencing was carried out using peripheral blood. Every receptor here comes from a woman aged 45-65 years in a cohort sampled during active or convalescent COVID-19. The CDR3 runs from the conserved cysteine through the conserved F or W. The D gene is left open where the match is weak.

TRBV4-3	.	TRBJ1-1	TGCGCCAGCAGCCCGCAGCTTCAGGGCGAGTTTGGAGCTTTCTTT	CASSPQLQGEFGAFF
TRBV7-2	.	TRBJ2-1	TGTGCCAGCAGCTTAGATACCTACAATGAGCAGTTCTTC	CASSLDTYNEQFF
TRBV7-8	TRBD2	TRBJ2-5	TGTGCCAGCAGAAAGCTAGCGGGGGGACCGCAAGAGACCCAGTACTTC	CASRKLAGGPQETQYF
TRBV7-9	TRBD1	TRBJ2-7	TGTGCCAGCAGCCCAGGACAGGGCTACGAGCAGTACTTC	CASSPGQGYEQYF
TRBV15	.	TRBJ2-7	TGTGCCACCAGCAGAGCGGGCGGGGTGCGAGCAGGATACGAGCAGTACTTC	CATSRAGGVRAGYEQYF
TRBV18	.	TRBJ1-1	TGTGCCAGCTCCCCGAGGGACATGAACACTGAAGCTTTCTTT	CASSPRDMNTEAFF
TRBV11-2	TRBD1	TRBJ1-1	TGTGCCAGCAGCCCTTCGACAGGGGGCACTGAAGCTTTCTTT	CASSPSTGGTEAFF
TRBV15	.	TRBJ1-6	TGTGCCACCAGCAGAGGCCCGACAGGAATGGGTTCACCCCTCCACTTT	CATSRGPTGMGSPLHF
TRBV12-5	.	TRBJ2-4	TGTGCTAGTGCCCCTTCAGGGACCAAAAACATTCAGTACTTC	CASAPSGTKNIQYF
TRBV12-3/TRBV12-4	.	TRBJ2-1	TGTGCCAGCAGTTCAGGCCCTATCCCAGAGCAGTTCTTC	CASSSGPIPEQFF
TRBV11-1	.	TRBJ2-5	TGTGCCAGCAGCTCGGGTCCGAAAGAGACCCAGTACTTC	CASSSGPKETQYF
TRBV5-1	TRBD1	TRBJ2-7	TGCGCCAGCAGCGCGGACGGGACAGGGGTCTACGAGCAGTACTTC	CASSADGTGVYEQYF
TRBV6-5	.	TRBJ1-6	TGTGCCAGCAGTTACTCACAGGTTAATTCACCCCTCCACTTT	CASSYSQVNSPLHF